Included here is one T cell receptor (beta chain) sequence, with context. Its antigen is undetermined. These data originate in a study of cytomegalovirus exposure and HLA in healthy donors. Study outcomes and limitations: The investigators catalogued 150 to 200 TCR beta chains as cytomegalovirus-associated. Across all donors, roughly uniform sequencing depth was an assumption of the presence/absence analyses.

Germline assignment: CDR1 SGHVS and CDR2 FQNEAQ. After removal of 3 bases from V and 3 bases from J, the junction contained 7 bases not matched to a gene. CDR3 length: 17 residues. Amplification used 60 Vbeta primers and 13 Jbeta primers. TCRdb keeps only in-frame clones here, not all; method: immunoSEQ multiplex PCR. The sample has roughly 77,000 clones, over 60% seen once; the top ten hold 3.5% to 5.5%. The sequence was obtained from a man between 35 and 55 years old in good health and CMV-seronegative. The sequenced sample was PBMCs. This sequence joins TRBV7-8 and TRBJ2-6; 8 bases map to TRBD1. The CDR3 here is CASSFRGRLSGANVLTF. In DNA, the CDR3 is TGTGCCAGCAGCTTCAGGGGGCGACTCAGTGGGGCCAACGTCCTGACTTTC. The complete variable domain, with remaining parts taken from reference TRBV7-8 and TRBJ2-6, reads GAGVSQSPRYKVAKRGQDVALRCDPISGHVSLFWYQQALGQGPEFLTYFQNEAQLDKSGLPSDRFFAERPEGSVSTLKIQRTQQEDSAVYLCASSFRGRLSGANVLTFGAGSRLTVL.